This T cell receptor beta chain originates from a study of T cells in Graves' hyperthyroidism and ophthalmopathy (dated by TCRdb to about 2019). A note on the overall study: Peripheral blood was collected at initial diagnosis, before any treatment. To identify distinguishing TCR V-J signatures, a discovery cohort of around 100 patients was used, comprising fewer than 45 with Graves' ophthalmopathy and around 60 with stable Graves' hyperthyroidism. Prospective prediction of ophthalmopathy was tested in an independent validation cohort consisting of fewer than 20 hyperthyroidism patients and some 17 patients who later progressed to ophthalmopathy. The approximately 100 discovery patients were randomly divided into training and test sets at a 7:3 ratio. The study also compared thyroid tissue and blood T-cell repertoires from a handful of Graves' hyperthyroidism patients. After sampling, hyperthyroidism patients received methimazole starting at 30 mg daily, and ophthalmopathy patients received high-dose intravenous methylprednisolone. According to the paper, TCR Vbeta CDR3 sequencing was carried out on about 140 peripheral blood samples, which came from 40 to 45 ophthalmopathy, under 80 hyperthyroidism and some 17 progressor patients.

Amplification of TCR beta CDR3 regions was carried out from RNA transcripts. The first round of RT-PCR for the TCR CDR3 was performed with the HTBI primer set and the Qiagen OneStep RT-PCR kit. The libraries were constructed in a second round of multiplex PCR and then size-selected and purified. Paired-end sequencing of the libraries was performed with 100 bp reads on an Illumina HiSeq2000. The study's own analysis went as follows. SOAPnuke was used to process the raw data, removing reads that contained adapters or uncalled bases, had a mean Phred below 15, or lacked an exact match to the constant primer or identifier. COPE v1.2.5 was used to merge high-quality paired reads, and clonotypes were defined as unique nucleotide sequences. MiTCR v1.1 was used to align the clonotypes against IMGT TRBV, TRBD and TRBJ reference segments. Only V-J combinations with frequency above 0.0001, covering 99% to 99.2% of repertoires, were analysed. A TCS score was defined as the ratio of F50 (clonal expansion) to E x V (chaos), with BLOSUM62-based TCRdist applied between CDR3 peptides within each V-J. Welch's t-statistics and random forest reduced several hundred V-J features to about 12, which were used in a naive Bayes classifier (R e1071). Starting from the raw public reads, TCRdb applied fastp trimming at Q25, assembled clones with MiXCR and retained in-frame beta chains. Under each unique CDR3 protein, matching rows form one entry showing the most common genes and DNA. These V and J calls rely on TCRdb rather than the paper's analysis. In all, the sample holds about 300,000 distinct CDR3 sequences, and roughly a fifth of those were seen once. The ten largest clonotypes hold approximately 37% of the sample.

In regard to this clonotype: Its antigen is still unknown. Base qualities are not provided; no much larger clone lies one nucleotide away.

Measured from the cysteine to the phenylalanine, the CDR3 is 18 residues long. This entry keeps only the CDR3 DNA: 54 bases, framed from base 1. Clipping removes 1 base from V and 0 bases from J, with 10 as the unmatched junction base count. The germline V gene yields MGHRA for CDR1 and YSYEKL for CDR2. Broader findings and caveats from the paper: Most expanded thyroid clonotypes (frequency above 0.001) were also found in blood, which suggests that blood repertoires may mirror thyroid immune responses. In validation, the model predicted progression to ophthalmopathy with approximately 70% sensitivity and 72% to 75% specificity, a median of approximately 6.7 months before onset. A model built on a 13 V-J signature distinguished ophthalmopathy from stable hyperthyroidism, reaching 87.88% sensitivity and about 81% specificity in cross-validation and 80%/75% in testing. Sample size was not statistically predetermined, and blinding of investigators to group allocation was not performed.

In the ophthalmopathy patients, disease was moderately to severely active, with a Clinical Activity Score of 3 or more, a NOSPECS grade of 4 or more, and a duration of less than 3 months. Patients with uncontrolled infections, other autoimmune diseases, pregnancy or lactation were excluded. Diagnoses relied on clinical symptoms, serum thyroxine and TRAb, thyroid ultrasound and orbital computed tomography. PBMCs were isolated from about 10 ml of fresh peripheral blood by Ficoll-Paque density gradient centrifugation. Total RNA was extracted using Trizol reagent, and RNA quality was assessed on an Agilent 2100 Bioanalyzer.

The chain uses TRBV4-1 and TRBJ2-5; 8 bases in the junction line up with TRBD1. The sequencing sample was made of blood. This sequence originates from a man aged 45 to 65 with Graves' ophthalmopathy. At the DNA level, the sequence is TGCGCCAGCAGCCAAGTGTGGCAGGGGGCGGCCTACCAAGAGACCCAGTACTTC. This gives the protein CASSQVWQGAAYQETQYF.